Shown below are 29 T cell receptor beta chains from a single sample sequenced in a study of shared clonotypes between healthy human individuals. As defined, naive CD8 cells were CD45RO-negative and positively selected for CCR7, with terminally differentiated effector memory CD45RA+ cells excluded. TCRdb's table, derived via immunoSEQ multiplex PCR, lists solely in-frame clones and lacks some. The data hold millions of clones, with about 93% observed a single time. The sample consisted of naive CD8+ T cells from PBMCs. The source of these receptors is a young man in good health. Some clones in this sample may be carry-over from other donors' samples.

The V call is TRBV7-9, the J call TRBJ2-7; TRBD1 aligns across 7 bases. The germline V gene has CDR1 SEHNR and CDR2 FQNEAQ (reference sequence). V was clipped by 5 bases and J by 0 bases; unmatched bases: 13. This CDR3 comprises 17 residues. The CDR3 DNA reads as TGTGCCAGCAGCCCGCTCGACAGGGCTGGCCTCTCCTACGAGCAGTACTTC. Translation: CASSPLDRAGLSYEQYF.

This clone came up a few times. The chain is built from TRBV9 and TRBJ2-1, with D uncertain. Trimming shortened V by 0 bases and J by 8 bases, and 9 bases separated the two germline ends. Germline V gives CDR1 SGDLS, CDR2 YYNGEE. This CDR3 is built from 13 residues. In DNA form, the CDR3 reads TGTGCCAGCAGCGTAGGTACACCCGATGAGCAGTTCTTC. This codes for CASSVGTPDEQFF.

The CDR3 loop reads CASSSQTGGPKFF. In DNA form, the CDR3 reads TGTGCCAGCAGCTCGCAGACAGGGGGACCCAAGTTCTTC. The chain is built from TRBV7-6 and TRBJ2-1; the match to TRBD1 covers 9 bases. There are 13 residues in the CDR3. Germline CDR1 reads SGHVS; CDR2 reads FNYEAQ. Trimming cost V 4 bases and J 14 bases; bases outside gene matches: 9.

The V gene is TRBV6-5, the J gene TRBJ1-1; D is uncertain. The V end lost 0 bases, the J end lost 3 bases, and 5 bases lay between the germline ends. Germline CDR1 and CDR2: MNHEY and SVGAGI. The CDR3 covers 13 residues. The CDR3 nucleotides read TGTGCCAGCAGTTACTCTCCCTACACTGAAGCTTTCTTT. Its protein is CASSYSPYTEAFF.

This chain links TRBV7-6 with TRBJ2-3; 8 bases agree with TRBD2. Germline values: CDR1 SGHVS, CDR2 FNYEAQ. The CDR3 loop spans 16 amino acids. V was clipped by 2 bases and J by 2 bases; unmatched bases: 6. DNA of the CDR3: TGTGCCAGCAGCTTATCGGCTAGCGGGTACACAGATACGCAGTATTTT. The encoded protein is CASSLSASGYTDTQYF.

The chain couples TRBV27 to TRBJ1-4; possibly TRBD1 for D (5 bases). The CDR3 runs 18 residues. Trimming removed 7 bases from V and 0 bases from J, with 21 bases in between. The germline gives CDR1 MNHEY, CDR2 SMNVEV (reference sequence). The CDR3 region is CASTTRDWQGTTNEKLFF. The CDR3 coding sequence is TGTGCCAGCACCACTCGAGACTGGCAGGGTACAACTAATGAAAAACTGTTTTTT.

As to this clone: This same CDR3 is encoded by further DNA sequences in the sample. The J gene is TRBJ1-5, the V gene TRBV28, with D uncertain. This CDR3 comprises 14 residues. V was pared by 1 base and J by 0 bases, with 4 bases between. The germline V gene encodes CDR1 MDHEN and CDR2 SYDVKM. This CDR3 is CASSLSGSNQPQHF. Here the CDR3 DNA reads TGTGCCAGCAGTTTATCGGGTAGCAATCAGCCCCAGCATTTT.

The chain uses TRBV27 and TRBJ2-1, with a possible D match to TRBD1 (6 bases). V lost 0 bases and J 5 bases, leaving 11 bases between the germline ends. The germline V gene encodes CDR1 MNHEY and CDR2 SMNVEV (reference sequence). CDR3 length equals 15 residues. The CDR3 DNA follows: TGTGCCAGCAGTTTATCGGGGGCAGGGAACAATGAGCAGTTCTTC. Its protein is CASSLSGAGNNEQFF.

The J gene is TRBJ1-2, the V gene TRBV29-1; unclear D gene. This CDR3 is built from 10 residues. V was pared by 5 bases and J by 4 bases, with 5 bases between. Germline CDR1 is SQVTM and CDR2 is ANQGSEA. The CDR3 DNA is TGCAGCGTTAAAGGCTATGGCTACACCTTC. Its translation is CSVKGYGYTF.

As concerns this clone: The sample carries other DNA sequences with the same CDR3. The chain's CDR3 is CASSLTGDGYTF. The DNA for the CDR3 is TGTGCCAGCAGTTTGACAGGGGATGGCTACACCTTC. This sequence joins TRBV6-5 and TRBJ1-2; 8 bases match TRBD1. The germline CDR1 and CDR2 sequences are MNHEY and SVGAGI. The V gene end was trimmed by 4 bases and the J gene end by 6 bases; junction bases not matched to a gene: 1. This CDR3 is built from 12 residues.

The V call is TRBV11-1, the J call TRBJ2-3; D remains unclear. V shed 5 bases and J shed 0 bases, with 12 bases lying between them. This CDR3 region has 15 residues. CDR1 is SGHAT and CDR2 is FQDESV in the germline V gene (reference sequence). CDR3 in amino acids: CASSHSGDSTDTQYF. The CDR3 DNA sequence: TGTGCCAGCAGCCACAGTGGGGATAGCACAGATACGCAGTATTTT. The whole variable domain, remainder taken from reference TRBV11-1 and TRBJ2-3, is EAEVAQSPRYKITEKSQAVAFWCDPISGHATLYWYRQILGQGPELLVQFQDESVVDDSQLPKDRFSAERLKGVDSTLKIQPAELGDSAMYLCASSHSGDSTDTQYFGPGTRLTVL.

The J gene is TRBJ2-7, the V gene TRBV28, with 8 positions matching TRBD1. After removal of 8 bases from V and 3 bases from J, the junction contained 6 bases not matched to a gene. The CDR3 covers 13 residues. The germline CDR1 and CDR2 sequences are MDHEN and SYDVKM. The DNA of the CDR3 is TGTGCCAGCCTTGGACAGGGAGACTACGAGCAGTACTTC. Translated, it gives CASLGQGDYEQYF.

The chain has TRBV9 and TRBJ2-7, with 10 bases that match TRBD1. The germline V gene encodes CDR1 SGDLS and CDR2 YYNGEE. The CDR3 is made up of 17 amino acids. Trimming removed 4 bases from V and 2 bases from J; junction bases left unmatched: 12. The DNA of the CDR3 is TGTGCCAGCAGCCCCCGGGGACAGGGGCTATCAGCCTACGAGCAGTACTTC. This sequence encodes CASSPRGQGLSAYEQYF.

V and J are TRBV5-4 and TRBJ2-1, with D perhaps being TRBD1 or TRBD2 (5 bases each). Germline V lookup: CDR1 SGHNT, CDR2 YYREEE (reference sequence). Trimming removed 7 bases at V and 3 bases at J, with 8 bases between. CDR3 length equals 12 residues. CDR3 nucleotides: TGTGCCAGCGGGGGTGGCTACAATGAGCAGTTCTTC. Its protein is CASGGGYNEQFF. Variable domain in full (rest from reference TRBV5-4 and TRBJ2-1): ETGVTQSPTHLIKTRGQQVTLRCSSQSGHNTVSWYQQALGQGPQFIFQYYREEENGRGNFPPRFSGLQFPNYSSELNVNALELDDSALYLCASGGGYNEQFFGPGTRLTVL.

The chain combines TRBV7-9 with TRBJ1-4; D might be TRBD1 (5 bases). Germline V CDR1 and CDR2: SEHNR, FQNEAQ (reference sequence). Trimming took 8 bases from V and 7 from J, leaving 20 bases between them. The CDR3 is made up of 15 amino acids. In nucleotides, the CDR3 is TGTGCCAGCGAAGGCTGGAGGGGTCAGGGTGAAAAACTGTTTTTT. Translating gives CASEGWRGQGEKLFF. Full variable domain (missing parts from reference TRBV7-9 and TRBJ1-4): DTGVSQNPRHKITKRGQNVTFRCDPISEHNRLYWYRQTLGQGPEFLTYFQNEAQLEKSRLLSDRFSAERPKGSFSTLEIQRTEQGDSAMYLCASEGWRGQGEKLFFGSGTQLSVL.

This chain uses TRBV27 with TRBJ2-3; D is ambiguous. CDR1 is MNHEY and CDR2 is SMNVEV in the germline V gene (reference sequence). The CDR3 extends over 14 amino acids. With 7 bases removed from V and 8 bases from J, the gap between germline ends came to 19 bases. The CDR3 DNA follows: TGTGCCAGCACCCCCCGGGTCAGCCTCGGTACGCAGTATTTT. This sequence encodes CASTPRVSLGTQYF.

This chain links TRBV7-3 with TRBJ2-1, with 10 positions matching TRBD2. The CDR3 length is 16 residues. Germline CDR1 is SGHTA and CDR2 is FQGTGA. Trimming removed 0 bases from V and 2 bases from J; junction bases left unmatched: 1. DNA for the CDR3: TGTGCCAGCAGCTTAACCAGCGGGAGGGCCTACAATGAGCAGTTCTTC. Its protein product is CASSLTSGRAYNEQFF.

This chain links TRBV5-1 with TRBJ1-1; D perhaps matches TRBD1 (5 bases). V lost 1 base, J lost 0 bases, and 13 bases lay in between. Germline CDR1 SGHRS, CDR2 YFSETQ. The CDR3 has 16 residues. CDR3 nucleotide sequence: TGCGCCAGCAGCTTGAAGCAGGGCCTTGTGAACACTGAAGCTTTCTTT. As protein: CASSLKQGLVNTEAFF.

The CDR3 loop is CAIRDSNYEQYF. The DNA of the CDR3 is TGTGCCATCCGGGACAGTAACTACGAGCAGTACTTC. The gene calls are TRBV10-3 and TRBJ2-7; the match to TRBD1 covers 7 bases. The germline CDR1 and CDR2 sequences are ENHRY and SYGVKD. The CDR3 is 12 residues long. The ends lost 8 bases at V and 3 bases at J; junction bases unmatched: 4.

The chain is built from TRBV7-9 and TRBJ1-5; the match to TRBD1 covers 9 bases. The V segment lost 2 bases and the J segment 5 bases; nucleotides outside the gene matches: 7. The CDR3 runs to 16 residues. Germline lookup yields CDR1 SEHNR and CDR2 FQNEAQ (reference sequence). The CDR3: CASSLFGTGPDQPQHF. The DNA of the CDR3 is TGTGCCAGCAGCTTATTTGGGACAGGGCCCGATCAGCCCCAGCATTTT.

The V gene is TRBV28, the J gene TRBJ1-2, with unresolved D. Deletions cut 6 bases from V and 0 bases from J, with 11 bases between. CDR3 length equals 14 residues. Germline V gene data show CDR1 as MDHEN and CDR2 as SYDVKM. CDR3 in amino acids: CASSWTEANYGYTF. DNA for the CDR3: TGTGCCAGCAGCTGGACGGAAGCTAACTATGGCTACACCTTC.

The genes are TRBV11-2 and TRBJ2-5; 10 bases agree with TRBD1. CDR1 and CDR2 from the germline V gene are SGHAT and FQNNGV. V shed 0 bases and J 2 bases; nucleotides not matched to a gene: 9. The CDR3 has 18 residues. DNA of the CDR3: TGTGCCAGCAGCTTAGACCTGCTGGGACAGGGGTTGCAAGAGACCCAGTACTTC. Protein: CASSLDLLGQGLQETQYF.

This clone was recorded a few times. The gene calls are TRBV12-5 and TRBJ1-1; D is unresolved. The CDR3 spans 12 residues. Germline V gene sequence: CDR1 LGHNT, CDR2 FRNRAP. V was trimmed by 2 bases and J by 4 bases, leaving 5 bases between them. In DNA form, the CDR3 reads TGTGCTAGTGGTTTGATCGGCACTGAAGCTTTCTTT. Translating it yields CASGLIGTEAFF.

The chain combines TRBV6-5 with TRBJ2-3; 9 bases map to TRBD2. Germline V gives CDR1 MNHEY, CDR2 SVGAGI. V lost 4 bases to trimming and J lost 4 bases; unmatched junction nucleotides: 3. This CDR3 region has 14 residues. CDR3 sequence: CASSFGLAPDTQYF. As DNA, the CDR3 is TGTGCCAGCAGTTTCGGACTAGCGCCAGATACGCAGTATTTT.

This clone was counted a single time. CDR3 coding DNA: TGTGCCAGCAGAGATACTGGGACTCTCCTCTCCTACAATGAGCAGTTCTTC. Protein: CASRDTGTLLSYNEQFF. The chain recombines TRBV7-8 with TRBJ2-1; weak D call: TRBD2 (6 bases). The CDR3 sequence is 17 residues long. CDR1 and CDR2 (germline): SGHVS, FQNEAQ. V was clipped by 6 bases and J by 0 bases, with 18 bases between them.

The chain links TRBV4-1 to TRBJ2-5, with a weak D call TRBD2 (6 bases). Germline loops: CDR1 MGHRA, CDR2 YSYEKL. This CDR3 is built from 17 residues. V lost 1 base and J lost 2, with 17 bases in between. CDR3 residues: CASSQGPGVIIQETQYF. CDR3 DNA: TGCGCCAGCAGCCAAGGCCCGGGGGTAATAATACAAGAGACCCAGTACTTC.

For the CDR3, the DNA is TGTGCCAGCTCACCAATTCGTGCGACCCAAGAGACCCAGTACTTC. It specifies CASSPIRATQETQYF. This rearrangement joins TRBV18 to TRBJ2-5; D remains ambiguous. In germline, CDR1 is KGHSH, CDR2 LQKENI. This CDR3 spans 15 amino acids. The ends were cut back, 2 bases at V and 1 base at J, with 11 bases in the middle.

This clone has just a few counts. This sample also contains other DNA sequences that code for the same CDR3. This chain uses TRBV7-9 with TRBJ1-3; D is undetermined. CDR3 length equals 11 residues. Trimming shortened V by 6 bases and J by 1 base, and 1 base separated the two germline ends. CDR1 and CDR2 from the germline V gene are SEHNR and FQNEAQ (reference sequence). The DNA for the CDR3 is TGTGCCAGCAGTTCTGGAAACACCATATATTTT. This encodes CASSSGNTIYF.

CDR3 sequence (DNA): TGTGCCAGCATCACGGTGAATGGCTACACCTTC. Encoded protein: CASITVNGYTF. The gene calls are TRBV6-5 and TRBJ1-2; D is undetermined. The germline V gene encodes CDR1 MNHEY and CDR2 SVGAGI. This CDR3 has 11 amino acids. Trimming stripped 7 bases from V and 6 bases from J, with 9 bases between.